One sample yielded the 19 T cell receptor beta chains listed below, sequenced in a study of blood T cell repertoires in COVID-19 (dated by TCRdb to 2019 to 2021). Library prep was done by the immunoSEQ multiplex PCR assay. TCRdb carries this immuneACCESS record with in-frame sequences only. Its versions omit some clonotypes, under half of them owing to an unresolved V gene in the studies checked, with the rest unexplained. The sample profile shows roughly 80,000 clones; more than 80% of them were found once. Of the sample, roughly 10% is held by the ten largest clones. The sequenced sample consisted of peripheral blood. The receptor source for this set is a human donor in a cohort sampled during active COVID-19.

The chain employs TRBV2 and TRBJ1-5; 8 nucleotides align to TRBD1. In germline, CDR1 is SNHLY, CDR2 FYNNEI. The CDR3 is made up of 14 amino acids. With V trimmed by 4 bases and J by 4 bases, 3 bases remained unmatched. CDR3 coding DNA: TGTGCCAGCAGTGCTTGGACAGGGAATCAGCCCCAGCATTTT. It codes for CASSAWTGNQPQHF.

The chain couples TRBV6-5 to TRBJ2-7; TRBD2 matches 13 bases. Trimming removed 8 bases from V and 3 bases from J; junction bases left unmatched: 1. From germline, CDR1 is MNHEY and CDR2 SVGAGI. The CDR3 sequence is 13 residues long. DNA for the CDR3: TGTGCCAGCCGGACTAGCGGGAGCTACGAGCAGTACTTC. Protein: CASRTSGSYEQYF.

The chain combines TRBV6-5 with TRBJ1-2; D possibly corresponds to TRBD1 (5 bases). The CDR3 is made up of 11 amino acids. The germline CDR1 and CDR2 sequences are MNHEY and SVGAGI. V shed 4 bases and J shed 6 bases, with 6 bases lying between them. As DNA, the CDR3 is TGTGCCAGCAGTTGGGGGGATGGCTACACCTTC. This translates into CASSWGDGYTF.

DNA for the CDR3: TGCGCCAGCAGCCGAACCCGACAGGGCAATTACGAGCAGTACTTC. Translated: CASSRTRQGNYEQYF. The chain has TRBV5-1 and TRBJ2-7; 7 positions match TRBD1. The trim removed 4 bases at V and 4 bases at J, leaving 11 bases unmatched. The CDR3 contains 15 residues. CDR1 SGHRS and CDR2 YFSETQ come from the germline V gene.

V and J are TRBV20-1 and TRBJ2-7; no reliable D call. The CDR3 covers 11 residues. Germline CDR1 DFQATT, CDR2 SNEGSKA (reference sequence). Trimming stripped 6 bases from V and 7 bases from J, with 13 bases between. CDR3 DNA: TGCAGTGCCCTCGACTCCCCAGAGCAGTACTTC. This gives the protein CSALDSPEQYF.

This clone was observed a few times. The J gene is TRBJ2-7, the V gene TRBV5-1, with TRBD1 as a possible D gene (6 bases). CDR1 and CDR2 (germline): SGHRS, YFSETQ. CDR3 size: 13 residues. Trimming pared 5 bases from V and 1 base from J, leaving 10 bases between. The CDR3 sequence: CASRWDISYEQYF. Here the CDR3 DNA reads TGCGCCAGCAGGTGGGACATATCCTACGAGCAGTACTTC.

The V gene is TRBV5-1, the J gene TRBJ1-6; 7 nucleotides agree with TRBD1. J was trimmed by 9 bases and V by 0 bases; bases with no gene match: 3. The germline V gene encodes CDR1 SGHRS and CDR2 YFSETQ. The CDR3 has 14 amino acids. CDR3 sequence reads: CASSLGQGPSPLHF. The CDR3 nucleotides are TGCGCCAGCAGCTTGGGACAGGGTCCTTCACCCCTCCACTTT.

The DNA of the CDR3 is TGTGCCAGCCCACCGGGAGGCTATAGCAATCAGCCCCAGCATTTT. It yields the protein CASPPGGYSNQPQHF. The chain links TRBV7-9 to TRBJ1-5; D not certain. This CDR3 spans 15 amino acids. Trimming took 8 bases from V and 0 from J, leaving 14 bases between them. Germline CDR1 and CDR2: SEHNR and FQNEAQ (reference sequence).

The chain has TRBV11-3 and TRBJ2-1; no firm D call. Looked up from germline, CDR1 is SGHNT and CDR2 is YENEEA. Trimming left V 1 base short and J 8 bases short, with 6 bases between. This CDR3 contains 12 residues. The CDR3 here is CASSLGGDEQFF. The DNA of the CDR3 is TGTGCCAGCAGCTTAGGAGGCGATGAGCAGTTCTTC.

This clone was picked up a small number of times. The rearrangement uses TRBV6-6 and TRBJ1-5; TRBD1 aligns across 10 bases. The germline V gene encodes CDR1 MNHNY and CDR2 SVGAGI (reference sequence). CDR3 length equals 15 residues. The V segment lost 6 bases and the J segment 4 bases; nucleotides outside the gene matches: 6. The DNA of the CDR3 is TGTGCCAGCAGCCTCGGGACAGGGGTTAATCAGCCCCAGCATTTT. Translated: CASSLGTGVNQPQHF.

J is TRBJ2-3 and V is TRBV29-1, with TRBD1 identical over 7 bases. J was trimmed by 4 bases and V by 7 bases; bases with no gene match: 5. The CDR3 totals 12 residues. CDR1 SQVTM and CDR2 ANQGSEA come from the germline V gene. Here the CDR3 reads CSAGTVADTQYF. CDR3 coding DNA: TGCAGCGCTGGGACAGTCGCAGATACGCAGTATTTT.

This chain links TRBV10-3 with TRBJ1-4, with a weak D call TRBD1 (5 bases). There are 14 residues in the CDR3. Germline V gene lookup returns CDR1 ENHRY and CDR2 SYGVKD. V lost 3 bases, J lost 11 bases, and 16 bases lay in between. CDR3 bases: TGTGCCATCAGTGATGGACAAAGCCGACCCAAACTGTTTTTT. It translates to CAISDGQSRPKLFF.

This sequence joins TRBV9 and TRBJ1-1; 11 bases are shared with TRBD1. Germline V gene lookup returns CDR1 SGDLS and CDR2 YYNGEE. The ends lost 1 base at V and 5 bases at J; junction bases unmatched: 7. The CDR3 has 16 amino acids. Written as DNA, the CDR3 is TGTGCCAGCAGCGTATCTTGGGACAGGGGGGGGACTGAAGCTTTCTTT. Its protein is CASSVSWDRGGTEAFF.

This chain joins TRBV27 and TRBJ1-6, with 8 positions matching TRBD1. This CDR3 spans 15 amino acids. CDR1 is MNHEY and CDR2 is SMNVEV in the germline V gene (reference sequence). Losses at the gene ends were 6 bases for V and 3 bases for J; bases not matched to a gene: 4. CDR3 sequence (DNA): TGTGCCAGCAGGAACGGGACAGGCTATAATTCACCCCTCCACTTT. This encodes CASRNGTGYNSPLHF.

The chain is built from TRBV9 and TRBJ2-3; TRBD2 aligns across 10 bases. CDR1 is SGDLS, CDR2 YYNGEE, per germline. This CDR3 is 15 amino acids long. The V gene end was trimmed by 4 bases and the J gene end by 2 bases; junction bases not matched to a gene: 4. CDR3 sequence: CASSLTSGITDTQYF. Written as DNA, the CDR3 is TGTGCCAGCAGCCTTACTAGCGGGATCACAGATACGCAGTATTTT. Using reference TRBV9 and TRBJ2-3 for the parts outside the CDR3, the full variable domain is DSGVTQTPKHLITATGQRVTLRCSPRSGDLSVYWYQQSLDQGLQFLIQYYNGEERAKGNILERFSAQQFPDLHSELNLSSLELGDSALYFCASSLTSGITDTQYFGPGTRLTVL.

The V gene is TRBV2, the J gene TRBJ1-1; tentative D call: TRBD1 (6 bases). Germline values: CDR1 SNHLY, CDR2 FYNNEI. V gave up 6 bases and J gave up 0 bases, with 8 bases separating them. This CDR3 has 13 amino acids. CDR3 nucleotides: TGTGCCAGCAGCAGGGGCCTGAACACTGAAGCTTTCTTT. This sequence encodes CASSRGLNTEAFF.

CDR3 DNA: TGTGCCAGTAGTATATGGGAGTTTAATGAAAAACTGTTTTTT. Translation gives CASSIWEFNEKLFF. The chain joins TRBV19 to TRBJ1-4; D ambiguous. This CDR3 is built from 14 residues. V was cut by 2 bases and J by 4 bases, with 8 bases left in between. The germline V gene has CDR1 LNHDA and CDR2 SQIVND (reference sequence).

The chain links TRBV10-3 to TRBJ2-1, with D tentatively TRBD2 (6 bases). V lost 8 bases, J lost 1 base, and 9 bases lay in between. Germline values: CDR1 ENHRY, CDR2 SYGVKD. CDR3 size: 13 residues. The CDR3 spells CAIAGTSYNEQFF. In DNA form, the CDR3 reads TGTGCCATCGCCGGGACTTCCTACAATGAGCAGTTCTTC.

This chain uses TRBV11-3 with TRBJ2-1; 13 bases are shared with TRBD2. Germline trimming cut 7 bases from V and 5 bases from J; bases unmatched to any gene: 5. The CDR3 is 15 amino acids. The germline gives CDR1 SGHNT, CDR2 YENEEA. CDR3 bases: TGTGCCAGCACCTTGACTAGCGGGGGGCACAATGAGCAGTTCTTC. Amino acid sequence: CASTLTSGGHNEQFF.